This entry describes one T cell receptor (beta chain). The CDR3 consists of 14 residues. V was clipped by 4 bases and J by 6 bases; unmatched bases: 5. Germline CDR1 reads MNHEY; CDR2 reads SVGAGI. This sample is drawn from a study of Ad26.COV2.S vaccination and SARS-CoV-2 variants. Treatment described: approximately 18 received Ad26.COV2.S at low or high dose, single or two shots; about 5 received placebo; per-sample allocation not given. Vaccine and placebo recipients were sampled on day 63 after the first injection. Repertoires were generated with immunoSEQ multiplex PCR, while TCRdb's copy carries only in-frame clones and drops some. The table has fewer than 400,000 clones, approximately 86% seen once.

The starting material was peripheral blood, obtained in a trial of Ad26.COV2.S vaccine versus placebo. The receptor was derived from a person aged 18 to 65 who received the Ad26.COV2.S COVID-19 vaccine or a placebo. The V gene is TRBV6-5, the J gene TRBJ1-2; 10 bases fit TRBD1. The CDR3 nucleotides read TGTGCCAGCAGTTCCTACGACAGGGGGCATGGCTACACCTTC. It encodes CASSSYDRGHGYTF.